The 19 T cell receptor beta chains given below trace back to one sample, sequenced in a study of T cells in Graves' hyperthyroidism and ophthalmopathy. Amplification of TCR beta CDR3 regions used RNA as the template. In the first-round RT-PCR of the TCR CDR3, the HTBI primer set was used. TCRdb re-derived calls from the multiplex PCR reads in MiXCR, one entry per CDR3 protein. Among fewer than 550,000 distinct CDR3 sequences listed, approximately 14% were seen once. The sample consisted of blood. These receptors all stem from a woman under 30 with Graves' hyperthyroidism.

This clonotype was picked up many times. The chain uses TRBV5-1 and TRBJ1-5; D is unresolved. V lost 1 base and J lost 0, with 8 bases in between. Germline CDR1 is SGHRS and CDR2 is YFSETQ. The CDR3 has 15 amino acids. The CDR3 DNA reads TGCGCCAGCAGCTTGTCCGGGAATAGCAATCAGCCCCAGCATTTT. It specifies CASSLSGNSNQPQHF.

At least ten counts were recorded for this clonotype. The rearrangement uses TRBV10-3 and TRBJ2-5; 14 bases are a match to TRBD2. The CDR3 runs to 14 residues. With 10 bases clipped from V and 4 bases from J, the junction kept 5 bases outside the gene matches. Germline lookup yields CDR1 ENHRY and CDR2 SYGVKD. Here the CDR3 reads CATGLAGGGETQYF. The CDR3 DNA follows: TGTGCCACCGGACTAGCGGGAGGCGGAGAGACCCAGTACTTC.

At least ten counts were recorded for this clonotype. CDR3 sequence reads: CSASRGTVNTGELFF. The CDR3 DNA reads TGCAGTGCTAGTAGAGGAACGGTAAACACCGGGGAGCTGTTTTTT. This chain links TRBV20-1 with TRBJ2-2, with D unclear. CDR3 size: 15 residues. Germline loops: CDR1 DFQATT, CDR2 SNEGSKA (reference sequence). Trimming left V 3 bases short and J 2 bases short, with 13 bases between.

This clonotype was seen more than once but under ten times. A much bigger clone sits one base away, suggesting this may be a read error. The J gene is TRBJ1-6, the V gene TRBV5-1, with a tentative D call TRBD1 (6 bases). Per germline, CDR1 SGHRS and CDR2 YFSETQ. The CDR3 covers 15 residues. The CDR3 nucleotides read TGCGCCAGCAGCTTGGACAGGGAACGAAATTCACCCCCCCACTTT. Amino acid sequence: CASSLDRERNSPPHF.

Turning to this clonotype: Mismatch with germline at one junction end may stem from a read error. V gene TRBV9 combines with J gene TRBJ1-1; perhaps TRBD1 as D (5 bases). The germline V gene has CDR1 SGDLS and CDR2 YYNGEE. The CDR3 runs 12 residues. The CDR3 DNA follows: TGTGCCAGCAGCGCAGGGAACACTGAAGCTTCCTTT. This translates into CASSAGNTEASF.

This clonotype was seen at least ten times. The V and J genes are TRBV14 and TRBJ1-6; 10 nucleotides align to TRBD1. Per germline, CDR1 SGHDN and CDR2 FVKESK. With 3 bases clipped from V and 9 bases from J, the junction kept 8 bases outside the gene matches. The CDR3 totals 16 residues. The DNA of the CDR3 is TGTGCCAGCAGCCACCGTTCAGGGACAGGGGTTTCACCCCTCCACTTT. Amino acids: CASSHRSGTGVSPLHF.

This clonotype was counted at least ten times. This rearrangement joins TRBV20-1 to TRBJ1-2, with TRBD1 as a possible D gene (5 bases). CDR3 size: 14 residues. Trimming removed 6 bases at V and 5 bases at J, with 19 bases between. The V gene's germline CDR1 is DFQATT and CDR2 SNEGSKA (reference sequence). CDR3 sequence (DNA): TGCAGTGCCCCGCCCCAGGGTCGCCGATATGGCTACACCTTC. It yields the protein CSAPPQGRRYGYTF.

The CDR3 nucleotides are TGTGCCAGCAGCTTAAGCGAGCCCCATCAGCCCCAGCATTTT. Protein sequence: CASSLSEPHQPQHF. The V gene is TRBV7-3, the J gene TRBJ1-5; D remains ambiguous. The CDR3 totals 14 residues. With 1 base removed from V and 5 bases from J, the gap between germline ends came to 9 bases. The germline V gene has CDR1 SGHTA and CDR2 FQGTGA.

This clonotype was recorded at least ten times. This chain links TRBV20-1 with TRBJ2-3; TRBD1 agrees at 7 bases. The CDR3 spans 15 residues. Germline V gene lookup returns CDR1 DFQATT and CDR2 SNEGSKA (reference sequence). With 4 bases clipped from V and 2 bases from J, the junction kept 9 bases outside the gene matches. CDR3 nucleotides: TGCAGTGCTACCGATCGACAGGGCAACACAGATACGCAGTATTTT. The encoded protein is CSATDRQGNTDTQYF.

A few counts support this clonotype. The CDR3 DNA is TGCAGTGCTAGAGATGGCAGTAGCTCTGGAAACACCATATATTTT. This encodes CSARDGSSSGNTIYF. The V call is TRBV20-1, the J call TRBJ1-3; no reliable D call. V shed 0 bases and J shed 0 bases, with 9 bases lying between them. Per the germline V gene, CDR1 is DFQATT and CDR2 is SNEGSKA (reference sequence). The CDR3 is made up of 15 amino acids.

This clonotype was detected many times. CDR3 in amino acids: CASSLSGGLSYEQYF. The CDR3, as DNA: TGTGCCAGCAGTTTGAGCGGGGGATTATCCTACGAGCAGTACTTC. The chain employs TRBV28 and TRBJ2-7, with 8 positions matching TRBD2. The germline gives CDR1 MDHEN, CDR2 SYDVKM. The CDR3 totals 15 residues. Germline trimming cut 3 bases from V and 1 base from J; bases unmatched to any gene: 5.

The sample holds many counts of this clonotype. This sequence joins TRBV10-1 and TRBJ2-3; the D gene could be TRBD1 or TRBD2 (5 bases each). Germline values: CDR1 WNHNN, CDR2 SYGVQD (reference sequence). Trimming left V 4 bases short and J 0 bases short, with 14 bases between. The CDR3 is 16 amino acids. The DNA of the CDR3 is TGCGCCAGCAGTGGGACCCGGGACCAGAGCACAGATACGCAGTATTTT. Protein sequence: CASSGTRDQSTDTQYF.

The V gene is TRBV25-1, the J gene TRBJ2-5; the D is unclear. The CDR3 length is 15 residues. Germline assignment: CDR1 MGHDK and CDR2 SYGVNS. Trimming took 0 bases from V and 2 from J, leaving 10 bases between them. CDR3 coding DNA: TGTGCCAGCAGTGAATATGTGAGAGTACAAGAGACCCAGTACTTC. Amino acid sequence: CASSEYVRVQETQYF.

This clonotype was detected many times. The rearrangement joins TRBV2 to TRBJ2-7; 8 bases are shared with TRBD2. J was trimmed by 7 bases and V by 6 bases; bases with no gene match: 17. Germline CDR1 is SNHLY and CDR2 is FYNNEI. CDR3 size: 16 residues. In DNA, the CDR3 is TGTGCCAGCAGGACAATAGCGGGACGGGGGCGGCGAGAGCAGTACTTC. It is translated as CASRTIAGRGRREQYF. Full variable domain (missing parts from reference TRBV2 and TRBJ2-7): EPEVTQTPSHQVTQMGQEVILRCVPISNHLYFYWYRQILGQKVEFLVSFYNNEISEKSEIFDDQFSVERPDGSNFTLKIRSTKLEDSAMYFCASRTIAGRGRREQYFGPGTRLTVT.

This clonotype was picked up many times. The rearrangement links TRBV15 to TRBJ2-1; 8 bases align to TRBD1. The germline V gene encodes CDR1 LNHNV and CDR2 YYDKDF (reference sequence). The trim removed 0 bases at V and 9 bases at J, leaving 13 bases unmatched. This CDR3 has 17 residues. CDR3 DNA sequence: TGTGCCACCAGCAGAGATTCCCCTTGGGGGACAGGTAGTGAGCAGTTCTTC. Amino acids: CATSRDSPWGTGSEQFF.

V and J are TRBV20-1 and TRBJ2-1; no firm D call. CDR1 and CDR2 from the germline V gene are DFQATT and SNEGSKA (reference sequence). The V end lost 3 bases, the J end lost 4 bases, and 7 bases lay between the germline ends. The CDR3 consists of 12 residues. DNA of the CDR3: TGCAGTGCTAGTAGTCAGTACAATGAGCAGTTCTTC. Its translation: CSASSQYNEQFF.

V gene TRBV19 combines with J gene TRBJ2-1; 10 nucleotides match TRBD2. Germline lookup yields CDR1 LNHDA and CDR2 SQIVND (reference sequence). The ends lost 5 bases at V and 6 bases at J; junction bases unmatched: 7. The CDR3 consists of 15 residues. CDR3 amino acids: CASSSPSGRVNEQFF. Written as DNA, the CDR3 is TGTGCCAGTAGTTCGCCCAGCGGGAGGGTCAATGAGCAGTTCTTC.

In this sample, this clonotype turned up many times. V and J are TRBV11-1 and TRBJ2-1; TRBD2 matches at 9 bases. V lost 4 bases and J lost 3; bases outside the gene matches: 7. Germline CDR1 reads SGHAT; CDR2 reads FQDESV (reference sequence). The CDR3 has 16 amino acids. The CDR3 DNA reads TGTGCCAGCAGCTCCCTTAGCGGGAGACGCTACAATGAGCAGTTCTTC. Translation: CASSSLSGRRYNEQFF.

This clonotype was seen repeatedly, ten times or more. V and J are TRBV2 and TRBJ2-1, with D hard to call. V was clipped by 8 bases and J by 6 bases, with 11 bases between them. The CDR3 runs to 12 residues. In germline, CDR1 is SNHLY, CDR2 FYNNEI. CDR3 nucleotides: TGTGCCAGCGGTGTGGCCCGCAATGAGCAGTTCTTC. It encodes CASGVARNEQFF.